The 14 T cell receptor beta chains presented below share a single source sample, sequenced in a study of cytomegalovirus exposure and HLA in healthy donors. The PCR ran on 60 Vbeta and 13 Jbeta primers. Assay: immunoSEQ multiplex PCR; the TCRdb copy retains only in-frame clones and omits some. The table lists approximately 150,000 clones, roughly 80% of them singletons. Source material: PBMCs. The source of these receptors is a middle-aged man in good health and CMV-seropositive.

About this clone: Additional DNA sequences in this sample encode the identical CDR3. The V gene is TRBV5-1, the J gene TRBJ2-7; no clear D. V was clipped by 4 bases and J by 0 bases, with 5 bases between them. CDR3 length: 12 amino acids. Germline-derived CDR1 and CDR2 are SGHRS and YFSETQ. In DNA, the CDR3 is TGCGCCAGCAGCCTCTCCTCCTACGAGCAGTACTTC. Its protein product is CASSLSSYEQYF.

This chain links TRBV5-4 with TRBJ2-5, with TRBD2 matching 8 bases. Germline V gene data show CDR1 as SGHNT and CDR2 as YYREEE (reference sequence). The trim removed 0 bases at V and 3 bases at J, leaving 4 bases unmatched. The CDR3 has 15 residues. The CDR3 spells CASSLESGRKETQYF. The CDR3 DNA follows: TGTGCCAGCAGCTTGGAGAGCGGGAGAAAAGAGACCCAGTACTTC.

This clone was counted a few times. The chain combines TRBV25-1 with TRBJ1-1; D ambiguous. V was trimmed by 10 bases and J by 0 bases, leaving 12 bases between them. Germline V gene lookup returns CDR1 MGHDK and CDR2 SYGVNS. This CDR3 is built from 13 residues. CDR3 sequence (DNA): TGTGCCAAACTACCGGGAATGAACACTGAAGCTTTCTTT. The encoded protein is CAKLPGMNTEAFF.

The chain joins TRBV5-1 to TRBJ2-2, with D possibly TRBD2 on 6 matching bases. The germline V and J ends were trimmed by 4 bases and 1 base, with 14 bases remaining between them. Looked up from germline, CDR1 is SGHRS and CDR2 is YFSETQ. The CDR3 length is 16 residues. This CDR3 reads CASSPLGTENTGELFF. In nucleotides, the CDR3 is TGCGCCAGCAGCCCCCTGGGGACTGAGAACACCGGGGAGCTGTTTTTT.

The J gene is TRBJ2-7, the V gene TRBV28; possible D gene TRBD1, 5 bases. The CDR3 is made up of 14 amino acids. CDR1 MDHEN and CDR2 SYDVKM come from the germline V gene. Deletions cut 6 bases from V and 6 bases from J, with 18 bases between. CDR3 sequence: CASSPGHPRGEQYF. The CDR3 DNA is TGTGCCAGCAGCCCGGGTCATCCTAGGGGCGAGCAGTACTTC.

The chain employs TRBV5-4 and TRBJ2-7; D perhaps matches TRBD1 (5 bases). The V end was cut by 4 bases, the J end by 6 bases, with 11 bases between. The CDR3 has 12 amino acids. Germline V lookup: CDR1 SGHNT, CDR2 YYREEE (reference sequence). The CDR3 spells CASSVQDIEQYF. As DNA, the CDR3 is TGTGCCAGCAGCGTACAGGACATCGAGCAGTACTTC.

The gene calls are TRBV5-1 and TRBJ2-2, with D tentatively TRBD2 (7 bases). With 6 bases removed from V and 0 bases from J, the gap between germline ends came to 15 bases. The germline gives CDR1 SGHRS, CDR2 YFSETQ. The CDR3 extends over 16 amino acids. Here the CDR3 DNA reads TGCGCCAGCAACAATGGGGGGGCGTCGAACACCGGGGAGCTGTTTTTT. This translates into CASNNGGASNTGELFF.

This clone showed up just a few times. The chain has TRBV27 and TRBJ1-5, with 9 bases aligning to TRBD1. From germline, CDR1 is MNHEY and CDR2 SMNVEV (reference sequence). The CDR3 contains 15 residues. Trimming at V came to 6 bases and at J to 1 base, leaving 4 bases not matched to a gene. The DNA of the CDR3 is TGTGCCAGCAGCCACGACAGGGGGAGCAATCAGCCCCAGCATTTT. This codes for CASSHDRGSNQPQHF.

The chain uses TRBV19 and TRBJ2-5; D is unresolved. V lost 5 bases to trimming and J lost 2 bases, with 9 bases between them. Germline V lookup: CDR1 LNHDA, CDR2 SQIVND (reference sequence). The CDR3 has 13 amino acids. In DNA, the CDR3 is TGTGCCAGTAGTCGCCGCGAACAAGAGACCCAGTACTTC. It specifies CASSRREQETQYF. The entire variable domain, with the rest obtained from reference TRBV19 and TRBJ2-5, is as follows: DGGITQSPKYLFRKEGQNVTLSCEQNLNHDAMYWYRQDPGQGLRLIYYSQIVNDFQKGDIAEGYSVSREKKESFPLTVTSAQKNPTAFYLCASSRREQETQYFGPGTRLLVL.

V usage is TRBV29-1 and J usage is TRBJ1-1, with unresolved D. The CDR3 covers 13 residues. The V gene's germline CDR1 is SQVTM and CDR2 ANQGSEA. V lost 4 bases and J 0 bases, leaving 9 bases between the germline ends. The CDR3: CSVGVTLNTEAFF. As DNA, the CDR3 is TGCAGCGTTGGGGTGACACTGAACACTGAAGCTTTCTTT.

The sample holds a few counts of this clone. The chain joins TRBV5-4 to TRBJ1-6; TRBD1 matches at 9 bases. CDR1 and CDR2 from the germline V gene are SGHNT and YYREEE (reference sequence). With V trimmed by 4 bases and J by 8 bases, 4 bases remained unmatched. The CDR3 consists of 14 residues. CDR3 loop: CASSRGQGDSPLHF. As DNA, the CDR3 is TGTGCCAGCAGCCGGGGACAGGGCGATTCACCCCTCCACTTT. Together with reference TRBV5-4 and TRBJ1-6, the CDR3 gives the full variable domain: ETGVTQSPTHLIKTRGQQVTLRCSSQSGHNTVSWYQQALGQGPQFIFQYYREEENGRGNFPPRFSGLQFPNYSSELNVNALELDDSALYLCASSRGQGDSPLHFGNGTRLTVT.

The genes are TRBV6-1 and TRBJ2-3; D perhaps matches TRBD2 (7 bases). The CDR3 has 16 amino acids. Germline V CDR1 and CDR2: MNHNS, SASEGT. V shed 4 bases and J shed 5 bases, with 19 bases lying between them. The CDR3 DNA is TGTGCCAGCAGTGGACGCAGGGGAGGGTGGGGAGATACGCAGTATTTT. Its translation: CASSGRRGGWGDTQYF.

In its sample, this clone was seen a few times. The chain recombines TRBV4-3 with TRBJ1-4; 9 bases are a match to TRBD1. CDR3 length: 16 amino acids. Germline-derived CDR1 and CDR2 are LGHNA and YSLEER. V trimming: 1 base; J trimming: 8 bases; junction bases outside the gene matches: 8. The CDR3 bases are TGCGCCAGCAGCCAAGGGGACAGGGTCAAATGGGAAAAACTGTTTTTT. It codes for CASSQGDRVKWEKLFF.

This sequence joins TRBV5-1 and TRBJ2-5; the match to TRBD1 covers 9 bases. The end of the DNA aligns better with TRBJ2-7, so the J call may be wrong. This CDR3 has 13 amino acids. Germline V CDR1 and CDR2: SGHRS, YFSETQ. The CDR3 DNA follows: TGCGCCAGCATAGGGGACAGGGCTTACGAGCAGTACTTC. Translating it yields CASIGDRAYEQYF.